The 7 T cell receptor beta chains below all came from one sample that was sequenced in a study of T cell repertoires in cytomegalovirus infection. MiXCR, applied by TCRdb to the reads, yields one record per CDR3 protein. The data contain hundreds of thousands of distinct CDR3 sequences, 35% to 40% of them singletons. Specimen: PBMCs. These receptors were obtained from a human donor in good health (CMV status not recorded). Some clones in this sample may be carry-over from other donors' samples.

V gene TRBV6-5 combines with J gene TRBJ1-1; D is perhaps TRBD1 (5 bases). Germline V gene data show CDR1 as MNHEY and CDR2 as SVGAGI. Trimming left V 4 bases short and J 4 bases short, with 19 bases between. CDR3 size: 16 residues. In nucleotides, the CDR3 is TGTGCCAGCAGTTTAGGGTGGGGGTGGAGGGCCACTGAAGCTTTCTTT. Translating gives CASSLGWGWRATEAFF.

V usage is TRBV28 and J usage is TRBJ1-1; 7 bases are a match to TRBD1. Germline assignment: CDR1 MDHEN and CDR2 SYDVKM. The length of the CDR3 is 15 residues. V lost 4 bases and J lost 3; bases outside the gene matches: 8. The CDR3 DNA sequence: TGTGCCAGCAGTTCCTGGACAGGTAGGGACACTGAAGCTTTCTTT. This sequence encodes CASSSWTGRDTEAFF. Supplemented by reference TRBV28 and TRBJ1-1, the full variable domain reads DVKVTQSSRYLVKRTGEKVFLECVQDMDHENMFWYRQDPGLGLRLIYFSYDVKMKEKGDIPEGYSVSREKKERFSLILESASTNQTSMYLCASSSWTGRDTEAFFGQGTRLTVV.

The chain uses TRBV27 and TRBJ2-1, with 12 nucleotides matching TRBD2. V shed 6 bases and J 12 bases; nucleotides not matched to a gene: 12. From germline, CDR1 is MNHEY and CDR2 SMNVEV (reference sequence). The CDR3 consists of 15 residues. The CDR3 protein is CASREGGLAGRWQFF. CDR3 coding DNA: TGTGCCAGCAGAGAAGGTGGACTAGCGGGAAGGTGGCAGTTCTTC.

This clonotype turned up a few times. The chain joins TRBV7-9 to TRBJ2-5; TRBD2 is a possible D gene (5 bases). The length of the CDR3 is 14 residues. With 0 bases removed from V and 5 bases from J, the gap between germline ends came to 10 bases. Germline V gene sequence: CDR1 SEHNR, CDR2 FQNEAQ (reference sequence). CDR3 sequence reads: CASSLASGIETQYF. CDR3 nucleotide sequence: TGTGCCAGCAGCTTAGCGTCGGGAATTGAGACCCAGTACTTC.

The sample holds a few counts of this clonotype. V and J are TRBV7-2 and TRBJ1-1; D gene uncertain. CDR1 is SGHTA and CDR2 is FQGNSA in the germline V gene. V was trimmed by 5 bases and J by 0 bases, leaving 7 bases between them. This CDR3 region has 13 residues. The CDR3 loop is CASSLPVNTEAFF. CDR3 nucleotide sequence: TGTGCCAGCAGCCTACCAGTGAACACTGAAGCTTTCTTT.

This clonotype was counted between two and nine times. The rearrangement joins TRBV7-9 to TRBJ2-4; D might be TRBD1 or TRBD2, each matching 7 bases. V lost 3 bases, J lost 9 bases, and 15 bases lay in between. CDR3 size: 14 residues. Germline V gene lookup returns CDR1 SEHNR and CDR2 FQNEAQ (reference sequence). CDR3 nucleotide sequence: TGTGCCAGCAGCTTGGCAGGGGGGGAAGGCATTCAGTACTTC. Amino acid sequence: CASSLAGGEGIQYF.

This clonotype was recorded only once. V gene TRBV6-2 or TRBV6-3 combines with J gene TRBJ2-1; D might be TRBD1 or TRBD2, each matching 5 bases. In germline, CDR1 is MNHEY, CDR2 SVGEGT. V shed 2 bases and J shed 15 bases, with 14 bases lying between them. This CDR3 is 12 amino acids long. The CDR3 sequence is CASSYGMQGRFF. The CDR3 DNA is TGTGCCAGCAGTTACGGTATGCAGGGACGGTTCTTC.